This passage covers 16 T cell receptor beta chains from one sample sequenced in a study of CD8 T cells in ankylosing spondylitis. TCRdb itself ran the 5' RACE reads through MiXCR, one entry per CDR3 protein. This sample has 250,000 to 300,000 distinct CDR3 sequences, with 20% found just once. The sample taken for sequencing was blood, either unsorted or a sorted T cell fraction (not recorded which). The receptors originated from a male donor with ankylosing spondylitis or in good health (not recorded which).

This clonotype was seen a handful of times. This sequence joins TRBV14 and TRBJ2-5, with unresolved D. V dropped 4 bases and J dropped 2 bases, with 8 bases sitting between them. CDR1 is SGHDN and CDR2 is FVKESK in the germline V gene. This CDR3 has 13 amino acids. Written as DNA, the CDR3 is TGTGCCAGCAGCCCTCGTAAACAAGAGACCCAGTACTTC. Translated, it gives CASSPRKQETQYF.

The chain joins TRBV7-9 to TRBJ2-2, with D possibly matching TRBD2 (5 bases). From germline, CDR1 is SEHNR and CDR2 FQNEAQ (reference sequence). The germline V and J ends were trimmed by 1 base and 2 bases, with 8 bases remaining between them. There are 15 residues in the CDR3. CDR3 bases: TGTGCCAGCAGCTTAGACGGGGTTAACACCGGGGAGCTGTTTTTT. Amino acid sequence: CASSLDGVNTGELFF. The full variable domain, in which reference TRBV7-9 and TRBJ2-2 provide the parts outside the CDR3, is DTGVSQNPRHKITKRGQNVTFRCDPISEHNRLYWYRQTLGQGPEFLTYFQNEAQLEKSRLLSDRFSAERPKGSFSTLEIQRTEQGDSAMYLCASSLDGVNTGELFFGEGSRLTVL.

The chain recombines TRBV12-3 or TRBV12-4 with TRBJ2-3, with D tentatively TRBD2 (5 bases). CDR3 length: 14 residues. V dropped 6 bases and J dropped 3 bases, with 13 bases sitting between them. The CDR3 loop reads CASSQRTETDTQYF. The DNA for the CDR3 is TGTGCCAGCAGCCAAAGGACTGAGACAGATACGCAGTATTTT.

The chain carries TRBV5-1 and TRBJ2-5, with 7 bases matching TRBD2. Germline loops: CDR1 SGHRS, CDR2 YFSETQ. With V trimmed by 6 bases and J by 3 bases, 5 bases remained unmatched. The CDR3 runs 13 residues. The CDR3 DNA reads as TGCGCCAGCAACACCGGGACTAAAGAGACCCAGTACTTC. It specifies CASNTGTKETQYF.

This clonotype showed up just a few times. This chain joins TRBV24-1 and TRBJ2-7, with 10 bases that match TRBD2. J lost 2 bases, V lost 2 bases, and 11 bases had no gene match. The CDR3 is 18 residues long. Germline loops: CDR1 KGHDR, CDR2 SFDVKD. The CDR3 nucleotides read TGTGCCACCAGTGATTGGACTAGCGGTTTTCTTTGGCCCTACGAGCAGTACGTC. Amino acids: CATSDWTSGFLWPYEQYV.

With respect to this clonotype: The junction departs from germline at one end; a sequencing error may be responsible. J is TRBJ1-5 and V is TRBV27, with a weak D call TRBD1 (5 bases). The germline V gene has CDR1 MNHEY and CDR2 SMNVEV (reference sequence). The CDR3 loop spans 15 amino acids. This CDR3 is CVSSLRQGLNQPQHF. The CDR3 DNA is TGTGTCAGCAGTTTAAGGCAGGGACTCAATCAGCCCCAGCATTTT.

This chain uses TRBV7-9 with TRBJ2-2; D might be TRBD1 (5 bases). Between the trimmed V and J ends, which lost 5 bases and 0 bases, there was a span of 16 bases. Germline V gene sequence: CDR1 SEHNR, CDR2 FQNEAQ (reference sequence). This CDR3 has 17 amino acids. CDR3 region: CASSISQRQTNTGELFF. Here the CDR3 DNA reads TGTGCCAGCAGCATTAGCCAGAGACAGACGAACACCGGGGAGCTGTTTTTT.

This chain uses TRBV7-8 with TRBJ2-1, with D possibly being TRBD2 (6 bases). Germline V gene sequence: CDR1 SGHVS, CDR2 FQNEAQ. Trimming left V 2 bases short and J 3 bases short, with 14 bases between. The CDR3 is 16 amino acids. CDR3 region: CASSLTEGNGYNEQFF. DNA for the CDR3: TGTGCCAGCAGCTTAACGGAGGGGAATGGCTACAATGAGCAGTTCTTC.

The chain has TRBV7-9 and TRBJ2-2; 7 bases match TRBD1. Germline CDR1 is SEHNR and CDR2 is FQNEAQ (reference sequence). The junction had 10 bases not matched to a gene; V was cut back by 1 base and J by 5 bases. The CDR3 sequence is 17 residues long. The CDR3 DNA reads TGTGCCAGCAGCTTAGAACTTGGGACAGCACAAACCGGGGAGCTGTTTTTT. Amino acids: CASSLELGTAQTGELFF.

The J gene is TRBJ2-1, the V gene TRBV20-1, with a weak D call TRBD1 (6 bases). From germline, CDR1 is DFQATT and CDR2 SNEGSKA (reference sequence). The CDR3 is 12 residues long. V was pared by 5 bases and J by 10 bases, with 15 bases between. The CDR3 DNA sequence: TGCAGTGCTCTACAGGGACCCGGGGAGCAGTTCTTC. This sequence encodes CSALQGPGEQFF.

The sample holds many counts of this clonotype. The chain combines TRBV9 with TRBJ2-2; 11 nucleotides align to TRBD2. Trimming removed 4 bases from V and 5 bases from J; junction bases left unmatched: 4. The CDR3 loop spans 15 amino acids. Germline V gene lookup returns CDR1 SGDLS and CDR2 YYNGEE. This CDR3 is CASSPSGGLTGELFF. Written as DNA, the CDR3 is TGTGCCAGCAGCCCTAGCGGGGGGTTAACCGGGGAGCTGTTTTTT.

The chain is built from TRBV20-1 and TRBJ2-2, with TRBD2 matching over 11 bases. This CDR3 region has 17 residues. The J segment lost 1 base and the V segment lost 1 base, leaving 5 bases of the junction unmatched. Per the germline V gene, CDR1 is DFQATT and CDR2 is SNEGSKA (reference sequence). The CDR3 sequence is CSARALGTSGNTGELFF. Written as DNA, the CDR3 is TGCAGTGCTAGAGCTCTCGGGACTAGCGGGAACACCGGGGAGCTGTTTTTT.

The chain joins TRBV5-5 to TRBJ1-1; TRBD1 might be the D (5 bases). CDR1 and CDR2 (germline): SGHKS, YYEKEE (reference sequence). Trimming took 2 bases from V and 2 from J, leaving 13 bases between them. This CDR3 comprises 15 residues. The CDR3 loop reads CASSFTQATNTEAFF. CDR3 sequence (DNA): TGTGCCAGCAGCTTCACACAGGCTACTAACACTGAAGCTTTCTTT. The full variable domain, its missing parts supplied by reference TRBV5-5 and TRBJ1-1, is DAGVTQSPTHLIKTRGQQVTLRCSPISGHKSVSWYQQVLGQGPQFIFQYYEKEERGRGNFPDRFSARQFPNYSSELNVNALLLGDSALYLCASSFTQATNTEAFFGQGTRLTVV.

Only a few counts were recorded for this clonotype. The V gene is TRBV27, the J gene TRBJ1-1, with 7 bases matching TRBD1. This CDR3 has 16 residues. Germline trimming cut 2 bases from V and 2 bases from J; bases unmatched to any gene: 8. Germline CDR1 MNHEY, CDR2 SMNVEV (reference sequence). As DNA, the CDR3 is TGTGCCAGCAGTTTACGGGGGACAGCGGGCAACACTGAAGCTTTCTTT. This gives the protein CASSLRGTAGNTEAFF.

V and J are TRBV29-1 and TRBJ2-1; 7 bases fit TRBD1. This CDR3 spans 13 amino acids. Losses at the gene ends were 6 bases for V and 3 bases for J; bases not matched to a gene: 5. In germline, CDR1 is SQVTM, CDR2 ANQGSEA. The CDR3 DNA is TGCAGCGTCCGGGACAGCGACTACAATGAGCAGTTCTTC. This gives the protein CSVRDSDYNEQFF.

This chain links TRBV29-1 with TRBJ2-2; 8 bases fit TRBD2. The CDR3 consists of 15 residues. V trimming: 6 bases; J trimming: 2 bases; junction bases outside the gene matches: 8. Per the germline V gene, CDR1 is SQVTM and CDR2 is ANQGSEA. In DNA form, the CDR3 reads TGCAGCGTATCGAGAGTAGCGGGAAACACCGGGGAGCTGTTTTTT. Its protein product is CSVSRVAGNTGELFF.